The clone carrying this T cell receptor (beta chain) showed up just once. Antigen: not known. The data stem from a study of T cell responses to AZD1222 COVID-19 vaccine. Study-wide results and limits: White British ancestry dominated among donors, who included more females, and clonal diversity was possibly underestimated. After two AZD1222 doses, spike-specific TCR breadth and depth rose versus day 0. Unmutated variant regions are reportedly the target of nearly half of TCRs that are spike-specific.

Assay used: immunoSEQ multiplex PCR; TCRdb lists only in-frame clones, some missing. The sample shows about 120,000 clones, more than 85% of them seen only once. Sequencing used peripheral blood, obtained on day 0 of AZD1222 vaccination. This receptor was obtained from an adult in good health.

The CDR3 here is CASSLGGDSFTYEQYF. CDR3 sequence (DNA): TGCGCCAGCAGCTTGGGCGGAGACTCATTTACCTACGAGCAGTACTTC. The gene calls are TRBV5-1 and TRBJ2-7; D is ambiguous. Looked up from germline, CDR1 is SGHRS and CDR2 is YFSETQ. This CDR3 spans 16 amino acids. With 0 bases removed from V and 2 bases from J, the gap between germline ends came to 15 bases.